This T cell receptor (beta chain) derives from a study of T-cell reconstitution after alpha-beta-depleted transplantation in children. Preparation of the TCRbeta library involved a method that used unique molecular identifiers. TCRdb passed the PCR reads through MiXCR, listing each CDR3 protein once. The sample carries roughly 670,000 distinct CDR3 sequences, around 13% recorded once. From germline, CDR1 is KGHDR and CDR2 SFDVKD. This CDR3 region has 16 residues. V shed 3 bases and J 3 bases; nucleotides not matched to a gene: 2. The table lists this clonotype with a few counts. This chain joins TRBV24-1 and TRBJ2-5, with 14 bases matching TRBD2. The TCR originated in a girl aged 2 to 9 with congenital amegakaryocytic thrombocytopenia, due to receive a stem cell transplant. The sample here was PBMCs, taken before TCRalphabeta/CD19-depleted stem cell transplant. DNA of the CDR3: TGTGCCACCAGTGATAGGGGACTAGCGGGGGAAGAGACCCAGTACTTC. Protein sequence: CATSDRGLAGEETQYF.